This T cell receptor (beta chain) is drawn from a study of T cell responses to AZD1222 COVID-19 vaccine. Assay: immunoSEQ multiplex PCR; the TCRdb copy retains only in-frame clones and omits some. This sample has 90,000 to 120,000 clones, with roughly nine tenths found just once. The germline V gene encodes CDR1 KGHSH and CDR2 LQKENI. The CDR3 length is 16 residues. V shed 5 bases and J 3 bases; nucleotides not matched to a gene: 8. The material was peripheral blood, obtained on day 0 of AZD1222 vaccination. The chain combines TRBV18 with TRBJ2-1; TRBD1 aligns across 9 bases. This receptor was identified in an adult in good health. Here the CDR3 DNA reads TGTGCCAGCTCATTACCCGGACAGGGGTTCTACAATGAGCAGTTCTTC. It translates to CASSLPGQGFYNEQFF. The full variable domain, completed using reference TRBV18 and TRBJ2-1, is NAGVMQNPRHLVRRRGQEARLRCSPMKGHSHVYWYRQLPEEGLKFMVYLQKENIIDESGMPKERFSAEFPKEGPSILRIQQVVRGDSAAYFCASSLPGQGFYNEQFFGPGTRLTVL.